This T cell receptor (beta chain) is drawn from a study of Graves' ophthalmopathy and Graves' hyperthyroidism. There are many counts of this clonotype. Its antigen is not identified. Study-level results: Both an approximately 70% sensitivity and an approximately 74% specificity characterized the model's predictions of ophthalmopathy progression.

This CDR3 spans 17 amino acids. CDR1 is SEHNR, CDR2 FQNEAQ, per germline (reference sequence). V dropped 5 bases and J dropped 6 bases, with 25 bases sitting between them. Investigators amplified TCR beta CDR3 regions from RNA transcripts. HTBI primers were used in a first-round RT-PCR, which preceded a second-round multiplex PCR. TCRdb called the multiplex PCR reads again in MiXCR, with one record for every CDR3 protein. In the table there are approximately 1.2 million distinct CDR3 sequences, approximately 35% of which are singletons. The J gene is TRBJ1-1, the V gene TRBV7-9; D is undetermined. The source material was peripheral blood or thyroid tissue (not recorded which). The origin of this receptor is an adult man with Graves' hyperthyroidism. The CDR3 nucleotides are TGTGCCAGCAGCCCCCACGGGCCGTATCCTCTGGAGGCTGAAGCTTTCTTT. Translating gives CASSPHGPYPLEAEAFF. Together with reference TRBV7-9 and TRBJ1-1, the CDR3 gives the full variable domain: DTGVSQNPRHKITKRGQNVTFRCDPISEHNRLYWYRQTLGQGPEFLTYFQNEAQLEKSRLLSDRFSAERPKGSFSTLEIQRTEQGDSAMYLCASSPHGPYPLEAEAFFGQGTRLTVV.